Shown below are 26 T cell receptor beta chains from a single sample sequenced in a study of T cell clonality in common variable immunodeficiency. The assay was immunoSEQ multiplex PCR, and TCRdb's table has in-frame clones only and misses some. Recorded here are 50,000 to 60,000 clones, none singletons. The sequencing input was peripheral blood mononuclear cells. The receptors here all came from a person between 18 and 69 years old in good health.

This clone occurred many times. The missing CDR3 end, 3 residues past where the read stops, is filled in from the germline J gene. The V and J genes are TRBV20-1 and TRBJ2-3, with TRBD2 matching over 9 bases. Trimming at V came to 3 bases and at J to 1 base, leaving 8 bases not matched to a gene. The CDR3 runs 16 residues. Germline V gene lookup returns CDR1 DFQATT and CDR2 SNEGSKA (reference sequence). CDR3 DNA, as far as it was read: TGCAGTGCTAGGGGTGCGGGGGGGCCGGGCACAGATACG. It specifies CSARGAGGPGTDT. The full CDR3 reads CSARGAGGPGTDTQYF.

This clone was counted at least ten times. The observed sequence ends 3 residues before the CDR3 terminus, with the missing tail filled in from the germline J gene. This rearrangement joins TRBV19 to TRBJ2-5; a weak D match, TRBD1 (5 bases). The V end was cut by 5 bases, the J end by 7 bases, with 29 bases between. This CDR3 has 18 residues. Germline V CDR1 and CDR2: LNHDA, SQIVND (reference sequence). CDR3: CASSPRGRGWGTKSTQYF. The CDR3 DNA, read in part, is TGTGCCAGTAGTCCCCGTGGAAGGGGATGGGGTACCAAGTCGACC.

This clone came up many times. The read falls 3 residues short of the CDR3 end, and the missing part is taken from the germline J gene. The chain has TRBV20-1 and TRBJ2-5, with 7 positions matching TRBD1. The V and J ends lost 0 bases and 0 bases, in that order; junction bases with no gene match: 7. Germline CDR1 DFQATT, CDR2 SNEGSKA (reference sequence). The CDR3 contains 16 residues. CDR3 loop: CSARDGWGQYQETQYF. CDR3 DNA (partial): TGCAGTGCTAGAGATGGGTGGGGACAGTACCAAGAGACC.

This clone was recorded at least ten times. The CDR3 extends 3 residues past the end of the read, so its final part is completed from the germline J gene. This chain links TRBV5-5 with TRBJ2-3, with D unclear. Between the trimmed V and J ends, which lost 2 bases and 6 bases, there was a span of 10 bases. Per the germline V gene, CDR1 is SGHKS and CDR2 is YYEKEE (reference sequence). The CDR3 totals 13 residues. Partial CDR3 DNA: TGTGCCAGCAGCTTCTCTGGCCAGGATACG. The encoded protein is CASSFSGQDT. The whole CDR3 protein is CASSFSGQDTQYF.

This clone was seen ten or more times. The CDR3 end falls 3 residues outside the read, so it is completed with the germline J gene. V usage is TRBV20-1 and J usage is TRBJ2-1; TRBD1 matches 11 bases. Unmatched junction bases numbered 10, after V lost 3 bases and J lost 0 bases. There are 18 residues in the CDR3. The germline V gene has CDR1 DFQATT and CDR2 SNEGSKA (reference sequence). The CDR3 region is CSARKDRGRKSSYNEQFF. CDR3 DNA, as far as it was read: TGCAGTGCTAGGAAGGACAGGGGGCGCAAATCCTCCTACAATGAG.

This clone was counted at least ten times. The read halts 3 residues ahead of the CDR3 end, with the missing end drawn from the germline J gene. The chain employs TRBV19 and TRBJ2-1, with 7 positions matching TRBD2. Germline V CDR1 and CDR2: LNHDA, SQIVND (reference sequence). V lost 5 bases and J lost 5; bases outside the gene matches: 15. This CDR3 contains 17 residues. The sequenced CDR3 bases are TGTGCCAGTAGTTCGACCCAAGGTGGCGGGGGAAACAATGAG. Its translation: CASSSTQGGGGNNE. The full-length CDR3 reads as CASSSTQGGGGNNEQFF.

This clone was found many times. The read gets to within 3 residues of the CDR3 end, and the germline J gene fills in the rest. This chain joins TRBV19 and TRBJ2-1, with D possibly TRBD2 on 6 matching bases. The CDR3 totals 15 residues. Germline V CDR1 and CDR2: LNHDA, SQIVND (reference sequence). The V end lost 5 bases, the J end lost 9 bases, and 20 bases lay between the germline ends. The sequenced part of the CDR3 DNA is TGTGCCAGTAGTCAACATCCCGGGACTCCAGGTGAG. It codes for CASSQHPGTPGE. The entire CDR3 protein is CASSQHPGTPGEQFF.

This clone occurred many times. The read halts 3 residues ahead of the CDR3 end, with the missing end drawn from the germline J gene. The rearrangement links TRBV7-9 to TRBJ2-2; 7 nucleotides match TRBD2. This CDR3 is built from 14 residues. Germline V CDR1 and CDR2: SEHNR, FQNEAQ (reference sequence). V was clipped by 7 bases and J by 5 bases; unmatched bases: 7. CDR3: CASNLLALTGELFF. CDR3 DNA, as far as it was read: TGTGCCAGCAATTTACTAGCGTTGACCGGGGAG.

The table lists this clone with many counts. The missing CDR3 end, 3 residues past where the read stops, is filled in from the germline J gene. V gene TRBV4-1 combines with J gene TRBJ2-5; the match to TRBD2 covers 8 bases. The CDR3 extends over 15 amino acids. Trimming took 6 bases from V and 5 from J; bases not matched to a gene: 11. Germline V lookup: CDR1 MGHRA, CDR2 YSYEKL. The sequenced part of the CDR3 DNA is TGCGCCAGCAGTCGGAGCGGGGGAGGGACTGAGACC. It translates to CASSRSGGGTET. The whole CDR3 is CASSRSGGGTETQYF.

At least ten counts were recorded for this clone. The read is 3 residues too short to cover the CDR3 end, so that end is filled in from the germline J gene. The chain combines TRBV20-1 with TRBJ1-2; 10 bases line up with TRBD1. Per germline, CDR1 DFQATT and CDR2 SNEGSKA (reference sequence). The CDR3 consists of 13 residues. The CDR3 sequence is CSAISGQGRGYTF. The part of the CDR3 DNA that was read is TGCAGTGCTATCTCGGGACAGGGGCGAGGC.

This clone has at least ten counts. The CDR3 goes on 3 residues after the read ends, and that part is filled in from the germline J gene. The chain joins TRBV5-4 to TRBJ2-2, with D tentatively TRBD2 (6 bases). Germline CDR1 reads SGHNT; CDR2 reads YYREEE (reference sequence). This CDR3 has 16 residues. V shed 5 bases and J shed 0 bases, with 14 bases lying between them. The CDR3 bases that were read are TGTGCCAGCAGTCATCCGGGACTGTCGAACACCGGGGAG. Translated, it gives CASSHPGLSNTGE. The full CDR3 sequence reads CASSHPGLSNTGELFF.

The sample holds a few counts of this clone. The read terminates 3 residues ahead of where the CDR3 ends, so the germline J gene completes it. This chain uses TRBV5-1 with TRBJ2-1; TRBD1 agrees at 9 bases. The junction had 8 bases not matched to a gene; V was cut back by 4 bases and J by 9 bases. Per the germline V gene, CDR1 is SGHRS and CDR2 is YFSETQ. CDR3 size: 14 residues. The CDR3 protein is CASSGPRTGVEQFF. The covered CDR3 bases are TGCGCCAGCAGCGGGCCCCGGACAGGGGTTGAG.

Details on this clone: The read ends 3 residues before the CDR3 terminus; that terminus is restored from the germline J gene. V and J are TRBV19 and TRBJ1-2; D is uncertain. Per germline, CDR1 LNHDA and CDR2 SQIVND (reference sequence). The CDR3 totals 13 residues. The chain's CDR3 is CASSISVYNDYTF. The sequenced part of the CDR3 DNA is TGTGCCAGTAGTATCTCTGTTTACAATGAC.

This clone was seen many times. Read data end 3 residues before the CDR3 end; the end is taken from the germline J gene. The chain has TRBV7-9 and TRBJ2-5; TRBD1 agrees at 8 bases. This CDR3 contains 14 residues. CDR1 is SEHNR, CDR2 FQNEAQ, per germline (reference sequence). V gave up 4 bases and J gave up 5 bases; unmatched junction bases: 6. The CDR3 protein is CASSWTGRRETQYF. Incomplete CDR3 DNA: TGTGCCAGCAGCTGGACAGGGCGGCGGGAGACC. Combining the CDR3 with reference TRBV7-9 and TRBJ2-5 gives the whole variable domain DTGVSQNPRHKITKRGQNVTFRCDPISEHNRLYWYRQTLGQGPEFLTYFQNEAQLEKSRLLSDRFSAERPKGSFSTLEIQRTEQGDSAMYLCASSWTGRRETQYFGPGTRLLVL.

This clone has at least ten counts. The read gets to within 3 residues of the CDR3 end, and the germline J gene fills in the rest. The chain employs TRBV5-1 and TRBJ2-3; 9 bases are a match to TRBD1. This CDR3 is built from 17 residues. With 6 bases clipped from V and 5 bases from J, the junction kept 16 bases outside the gene matches. CDR1 SGHRS and CDR2 YFSETQ come from the germline V gene. The CDR3 bases that were read are TGCGCCAGCACTTTGGCGTCCGGGACAGGGTATGAAGATACG. The encoded protein is CASTLASGTGYEDT. In full, the CDR3 reads CASTLASGTGYEDTQYF.

This clone occurred many times. Sequencing ends 3 residues short of the CDR3 end; the germline J gene provides the rest. This specimen includes other DNA sequences encoding the same CDR3. The chain links TRBV7-3 to TRBJ1-3; a weak D match, TRBD1 (5 bases). The CDR3 sequence is 15 residues long. Germline-derived CDR1 and CDR2 are SGHTA and FQGTGA. The DNA read from the CDR3 is TGTGCCAGCAGCACCCTAGCGGGAGGGACGGGAGAG. Translated, it gives CASSTLAGGTGE. The full CDR3 is CASSTLAGGTGEIYF.

This clone was picked up many times. The read ends 3 residues early relative to the CDR3; the germline J gene fills the gap. The chain combines TRBV7-9 with TRBJ1-1, with D perhaps TRBD1 (6 bases). Trimming shortened V by 5 bases and J by 5 bases, and 15 bases separated the two germline ends. CDR1 and CDR2 from the germline V gene are SEHNR and FQNEAQ (reference sequence). The CDR3 has 14 amino acids. The CDR3 DNA, read in part, is TGTGCCAGCAGCCCTCAAGGGGGGGCGACTGAA. It translates to CASSPQGGATE. The entire CDR3 sequence reads CASSPQGGATEAFF. Based on the CDR3 plus reference TRBV7-9 and TRBJ1-1, the full variable domain is DTGVSQNPRHKITKRGQNVTFRCDPISEHNRLYWYRQTLGQGPEFLTYFQNEAQLEKSRLLSDRFSAERPKGSFSTLEIQRTEQGDSAMYLCASSPQGGATEAFFGQGTRLTVV.

This clone turned up a few times. A much larger clonotype is one base distant, so this may be a read error. The CDR3 is CASSLGTGGEKLFF. CDR3 DNA (partial): TGTGCCAGCAGCTTAGGGACAGGGGGTGAAAAG. V usage is TRBV7-9 and J usage is TRBJ2-2; TRBD1 agrees at 10 bases. Read data end 3 residues before the CDR3 end; the end is taken from the germline J gene. CDR1 is SEHNR, CDR2 FQNEAQ, per germline (reference sequence). The CDR3 totals 14 residues.

At least ten counts were recorded for this clone. The read halts 3 residues ahead of the CDR3 end, with the missing end drawn from the germline J gene. This chain connects TRBV10-3 to TRBJ2-7; 8 bases are a match to TRBD1. This CDR3 region has 14 residues. The germline gives CDR1 ENHRY, CDR2 SYGVKD. V dropped 6 bases and J dropped 0; count of bases not matched to a gene: 4. Partial CDR3 DNA: TGTGCCATCAGCCGGACAGGGACCTCCTACGAG. As protein: CAISRTGTSYE. The whole CDR3 sequence reads CAISRTGTSYEQYF.

This clone was recorded many times. The CDR3 end lies 3 residues beyond the end of the read and is filled in from the germline J gene. The J gene is TRBJ2-2, the V gene TRBV7-7; D gene unclear. V was shortened by 4 bases and J by 5 bases, with 8 bases between the two germline ends. Germline CDR1 reads SSHAT; CDR2 reads FNYEAQ (reference sequence). This CDR3 has 13 residues. Here the CDR3 reads CASSSLYTGELFF. The part of the CDR3 DNA that was read is TGTGCCAGCAGCTCCCTCTATACCGGGGAG.

This clone was seen at least ten times. Read data end 3 residues before the CDR3 end; the end is taken from the germline J gene. The rearrangement uses TRBV5-1 and TRBJ2-3; 16 nucleotides align to TRBD2. Germline trimming cut 4 bases from V and 8 bases from J; bases unmatched to any gene: 7. This CDR3 is 16 amino acids long. The germline V gene has CDR1 SGHRS and CDR2 YFSETQ. The part of the CDR3 DNA that was read is TGCGCCAGCAGCGGGGGACTAGCGGGAGGGCGTGGTACG. Its translation: CASSGGLAGGRGT. The whole CDR3 region reads CASSGGLAGGRGTQYF.

This clone was observed at least ten times. A much larger clone lies one base from this, so it may be a read error. Sequencing ends 3 residues short of the CDR3 end; the germline J gene provides the rest. This sequence joins TRBV20-1 and TRBJ2-5, with 8 bases matching TRBD1. The CDR3 has 14 amino acids. Germline V gene sequence: CDR1 DFQATT, CDR2 SNEGSKA (reference sequence). V lost 5 bases to trimming and J lost 5 bases; unmatched junction nucleotides: 10. The CDR3 loop reads CSAHQGQEFETQYF. CDR3 DNA, as far as it was read: TGCAGTGCTCACCAGGGACAGGAGTTTGAGACC.

The sample holds many counts of this clone. The read finishes 3 residues shy of the CDR3 end, and the germline J gene is used to complete it. The chain couples TRBV12-3 or TRBV12-4 to TRBJ2-3; TRBD2 aligns across 8 bases. The CDR3 runs to 16 residues. V shed 2 bases and J 2 bases; nucleotides not matched to a gene: 6. The sequenced CDR3 bases are TGTGCCAGCAGTTTAACTAGCGGCACCGCCACAGATACG. Protein: CASSLTSGTATDT. The full CDR3 reads CASSLTSGTATDTQYF.

In this sample, this clone turned up many times. The sequenced CDR3 bases are TGTGCCAGTAGTCTTATCCAGGGTATTGAGCCC. Encoded protein: CASSLIQGIEP. The complete CDR3 reads CASSLIQGIEPQHF. The V gene is TRBV19, the J gene TRBJ1-5; the D gene is possibly TRBD1 (5 bases). The CDR3 end is not reached by the read, which stops 3 residues before it; the germline J gene fills it in. V dropped 5 bases and J dropped 8 bases, with 16 bases sitting between them. From germline, CDR1 is LNHDA and CDR2 SQIVND (reference sequence). The CDR3 extends over 14 amino acids.

This clone was recorded many times. Sequencing ends 3 residues short of the CDR3 end; the germline J gene provides the rest. This chain uses TRBV28 with TRBJ1-4; possibly TRBD1 for D (6 bases). CDR3 length: 15 amino acids. Trimming shortened V by 6 bases and J by 2 bases, and 13 bases separated the two germline ends. Germline V gene data show CDR1 as MDHEN and CDR2 as SYDVKM. The part of the CDR3 DNA that was read is TGTGCCAGCAGCCTACAGGGTTGGACTAATGAAAAA. Amino acid sequence: CASSLQGWTNEK. The complete CDR3 reads CASSLQGWTNEKLFF.

This clone has at least ten counts. The read terminates 3 residues before the CDR3 end, so the remaining end is supplied by the germline J gene. The rearrangement joins TRBV10-3 to TRBJ2-3, with TRBD2 as a possible D gene (6 bases). The CDR3 sequence is 15 residues long. The V gene lost 2 bases and the J gene lost 4 bases, with 13 bases spanning the gap. From germline, CDR1 is ENHRY and CDR2 SYGVKD. The sequenced part of the CDR3 DNA is TGTGCCATCAGTGAGGGACTACCTCAGGCAGATACG. This translates into CAISEGLPQADT. In full, the CDR3 is CAISEGLPQADTQYF.